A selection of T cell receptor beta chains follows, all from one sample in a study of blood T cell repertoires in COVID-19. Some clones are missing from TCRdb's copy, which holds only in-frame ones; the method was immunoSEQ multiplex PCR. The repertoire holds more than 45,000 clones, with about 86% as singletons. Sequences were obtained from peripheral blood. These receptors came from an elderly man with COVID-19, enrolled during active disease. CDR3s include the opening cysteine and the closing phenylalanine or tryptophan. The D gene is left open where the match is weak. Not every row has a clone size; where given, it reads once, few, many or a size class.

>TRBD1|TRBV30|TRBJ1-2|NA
CAWTGQGAGGYTF
TGTGCCTGGACCGGACAGGGGGCGGGAGGCTACACCTTC
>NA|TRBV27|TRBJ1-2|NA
CASSFLGENYGYTF
TGTGCCAGCAGTTTTTTGGGAGAGAACTATGGCTACACCTTC
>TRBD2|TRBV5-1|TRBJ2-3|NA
CASSLPGTNTQYF
TGCGCCAGCAGCTTGCCCGGGACTAATACGCAGTATTTT
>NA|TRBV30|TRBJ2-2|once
CAWSVGSYLNTGELFF
TGTGCCTGGAGTGTGGGCTCTTACCTTAACACCGGGGAGCTGTTTTTT
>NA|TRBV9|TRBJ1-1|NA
CASSGTHNTEAFF
TGTGCCAGCAGTGGGACTCATAACACTGAAGCTTTCTTT
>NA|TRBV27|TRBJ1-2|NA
CASSLNPQDIMVYGYTF
TGTGCCAGCAGTCTGAATCCACAAGACATAATGGTCTATGGCTACACCTTC
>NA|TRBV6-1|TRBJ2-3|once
CASSGRNGGPRTDTQYF
TGTGCCAGCAGTGGGCGTAACGGGGGGCCCCGCACAGATACGCAGTATTTT
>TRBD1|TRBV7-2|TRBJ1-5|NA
CASSSRAGTGNQPQHF
TGTGCCAGCAGCTCGAGGGCCGGGACAGGTAATCAGCCCCAGCATTTT
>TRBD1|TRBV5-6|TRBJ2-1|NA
CASSSDRGRKFF
TGTGCCAGCAGCTCGGACAGGGGAAGGAAGTTCTTC
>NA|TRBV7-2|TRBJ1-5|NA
CASSLLSQVSNQPQHF
TGTGCCAGCAGCTTACTATCCCAAGTTAGCAATCAGCCCCAGCATTTT
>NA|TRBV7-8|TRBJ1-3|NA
CASRLKAGDGNTIYF
TGTGCCAGCAGGTTGAAGGCAGGGGATGGAAACACCATATATTTT
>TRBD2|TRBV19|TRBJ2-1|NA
CASSILAGGHEQFF
TGTGCCAGTAGTATCTTAGCGGGGGGACATGAGCAGTTCTTC
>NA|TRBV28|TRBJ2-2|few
CASRPRALFANTGELFF
TGTGCCAGCCGGCCCAGGGCTCTATTCGCGAACACCGGGGAGCTGTTTTTT
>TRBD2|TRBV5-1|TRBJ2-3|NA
CASSLLARDYSTDTQYF
TGCGCCAGCAGCTTGTTGGCCCGGGACTACAGCACAGATACGCAGTATTTT
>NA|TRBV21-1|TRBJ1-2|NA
CASSKDKGGRDGHYGYTF
TGTGCCAGCAGCAAAGACAAAGGGGGCCGGGACGGCCACTATGGCTACACCTTC
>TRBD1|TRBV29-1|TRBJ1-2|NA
CSAYGQVVANYGYTF
TGCAGCGCTTACGGACAGGTTGTGGCTAACTATGGCTACACCTTC
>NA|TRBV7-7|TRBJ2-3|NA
CASSLVAGADTQYF
TGTGCCAGCAGCTTAGTTGCCGGGGCAGATACGCAGTATTTT
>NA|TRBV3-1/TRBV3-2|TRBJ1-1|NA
CASSLWGDENTEAFF
TGTGCCAGCAGCCTGTGGGGGGACGAGAACACTGAAGCTTTCTTT
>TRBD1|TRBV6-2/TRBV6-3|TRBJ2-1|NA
CASSSDRGRSYNEQFF
TGTGCCAGCAGTTCGGACAGGGGGCGCTCCTACAATGAGCAGTTCTTC
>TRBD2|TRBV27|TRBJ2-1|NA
CASSLLPGTSGLEGEQFF
TGTGCCAGCAGTTTACTCCCCGGGACTAGCGGGCTAGAAGGTGAGCAGTTCTTC
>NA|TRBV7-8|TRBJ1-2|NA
CASSLAPANYGYTF
TGTGCCAGCAGCTTAGCTCCGGCTAACTATGGCTACACCTTC
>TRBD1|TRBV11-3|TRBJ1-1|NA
CASSFLTGQGEAFF
TGTGCCAGCAGCTTTCTTACCGGACAGGGTGAAGCTTTCTTT
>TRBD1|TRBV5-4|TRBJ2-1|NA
CASSLAPQGANEQFF
TGTGCCAGCAGCTTGGCCCCACAGGGGGCTAATGAGCAGTTCTTC
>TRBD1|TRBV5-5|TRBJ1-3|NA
CASSLLGGEGTIYF
TGTGCCAGCAGCTTGTTAGGGGGCGAGGGCACCATATATTTT
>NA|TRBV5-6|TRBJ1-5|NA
CASSLAGQGRQPQHF
TGTGCCAGCAGCTTGGCCGGCCAGGGGCGACAGCCCCAGCATTTT
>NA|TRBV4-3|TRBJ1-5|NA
CASSQRLEGRQPQHF
TGCGCCAGCAGCCAACGATTGGAGGGGAGACAGCCCCAGCATTTT
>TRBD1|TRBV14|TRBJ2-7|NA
CASSQAPGQGYEQYF
TGTGCCAGCAGCCAAGCCCCGGGACAGGGGTACGAGCAGTACTTC
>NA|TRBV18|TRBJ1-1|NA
CASSRAGQNTEAFF
TGTGCCAGCTCACGAGCGGGACAGAACACTGAAGCTTTCTTT
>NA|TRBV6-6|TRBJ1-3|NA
CASSSSSSGNTIYF
TGTGCCAGCAGTTCTTCTTCCTCTGGAAACACCATATATTTT
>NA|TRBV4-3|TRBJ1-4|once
CASSRPAGVANEKLFF
TGCGCCAGCAGCCGACCGGCCGGGGTGGCTAATGAAAAACTGTTTTTT
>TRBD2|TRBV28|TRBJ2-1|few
CASSTRERGAVNEQFF
TGTGCCAGCAGTACCCGGGAGCGGGGGGCGGTTAATGAGCAGTTCTTC
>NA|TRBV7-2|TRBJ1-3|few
CASSEQGSSGNTIYF
TGTGCCAGCAGCGAACAGGGCAGCTCTGGAAACACCATATATTTT
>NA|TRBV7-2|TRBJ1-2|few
CASSLYGMEGYGYTF
TGTGCCAGCAGCTTGTACGGTATGGAGGGTTATGGCTACACCTTC
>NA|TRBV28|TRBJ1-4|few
CASTRGGFGEKLFF
TGTGCCAGCACCAGGGGTGGTTTTGGGGAAAAACTGTTTTTT
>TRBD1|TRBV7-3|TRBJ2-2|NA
CASSLEGTGATGELFF
TGTGCCAGCAGCTTAGAAGGGACAGGGGCCACCGGGGAGCTGTTTTTT
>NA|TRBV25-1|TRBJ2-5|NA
CASSEFSYYQETQYF
TGTGCCAGCAGTGAATTTAGCTATTACCAAGAGACCCAGTACTTC
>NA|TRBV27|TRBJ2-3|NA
CASSLQEGGPLDTQYF
TGTGCCAGCAGTCTTCAGGAGGGGGGGCCCTTAGATACGCAGTATTTT
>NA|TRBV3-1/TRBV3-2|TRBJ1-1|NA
CATVDADSALNTEAFF
TGTGCCACCGTGGATGCGGACAGTGCTTTGAACACTGAAGCTTTCTTT
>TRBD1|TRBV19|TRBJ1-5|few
CASSTRPGQGFQPQHF
TGTGCCAGTAGTACCAGACCGGGACAGGGCTTTCAGCCCCAGCATTTT
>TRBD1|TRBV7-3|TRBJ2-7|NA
CASSSSGQGAREQYF
TGTGCCAGCAGCTCCTCGGGACAGGGGGCCCGCGAGCAGTACTTC
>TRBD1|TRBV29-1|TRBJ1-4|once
CSVAPTGANEKLFF
TGCAGCGTGGCCCCGACAGGGGCTAATGAAAAACTGTTTTTT
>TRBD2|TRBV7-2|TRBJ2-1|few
CASSWTGTKDNEQFF
TGTGCCAGCAGCTGGACCGGGACTAAGGACAATGAGCAGTTCTTC
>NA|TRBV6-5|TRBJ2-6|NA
CASSPSGVRANVLTF
TGTGCCAGCAGCCCCTCGGGGGTACGGGCCAACGTCCTGACTTTC
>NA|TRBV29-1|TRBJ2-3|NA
CSVEPESSTDTQYF
TGCAGCGTTGAACCAGAATCTAGCACAGATACGCAGTATTTT
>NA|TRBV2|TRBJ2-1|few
CASKGGENNEQFF
TGTGCCAGCAAAGGGGGGGAAAACAATGAGCAGTTCTTC
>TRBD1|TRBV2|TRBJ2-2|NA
CASSFDRGNTGELFF
TGTGCCAGCAGCTTCGACAGGGGGAACACCGGGGAGCTGTTTTTT
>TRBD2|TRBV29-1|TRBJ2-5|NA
CSVAGTSGGQETQYF
TGCAGCGTTGCCGGGACTAGCGGGGGCCAAGAGACCCAGTACTTC
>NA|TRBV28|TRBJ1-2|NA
CASRQDIYGYTF
TGTGCCAGCCGACAGGACATCTATGGCTACACCTTC
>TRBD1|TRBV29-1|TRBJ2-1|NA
CSVSQGARNEQFF
TGCAGCGTAAGCCAGGGGGCGAGAAATGAGCAGTTCTTC
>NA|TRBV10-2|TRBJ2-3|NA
CAIRREYTDTQYF
TGCGCCATCCGTCGGGAATACACAGATACGCAGTATTTT
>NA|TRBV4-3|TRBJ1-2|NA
CASSQGHRVNYGYTF
TGCGCCAGCAGCCAAGGCCACAGGGTTAACTATGGCTACACCTTC
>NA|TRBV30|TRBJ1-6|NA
CAWSVRVSPLHF
TGTGCCTGGAGTGTCAGGGTTTCACCCCTCCACTTT
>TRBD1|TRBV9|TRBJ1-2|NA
CASSPGQGTREGYGYTF
TGTGCCAGCAGCCCGGGACAGGGGACAAGAGAAGGATATGGCTACACCTTC